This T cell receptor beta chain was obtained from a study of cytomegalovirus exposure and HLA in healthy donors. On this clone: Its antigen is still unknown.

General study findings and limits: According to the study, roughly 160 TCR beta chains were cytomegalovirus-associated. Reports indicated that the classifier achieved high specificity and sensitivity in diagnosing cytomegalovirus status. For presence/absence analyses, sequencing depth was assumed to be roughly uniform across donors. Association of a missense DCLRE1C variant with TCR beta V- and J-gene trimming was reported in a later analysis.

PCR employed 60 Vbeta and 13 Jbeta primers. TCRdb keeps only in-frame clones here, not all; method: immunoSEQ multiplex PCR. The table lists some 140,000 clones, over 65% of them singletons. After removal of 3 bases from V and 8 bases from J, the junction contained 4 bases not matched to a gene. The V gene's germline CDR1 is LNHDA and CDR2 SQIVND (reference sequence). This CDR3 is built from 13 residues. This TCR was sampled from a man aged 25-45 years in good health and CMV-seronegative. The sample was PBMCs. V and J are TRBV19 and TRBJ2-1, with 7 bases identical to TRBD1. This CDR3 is CASSMQGVDEQFF. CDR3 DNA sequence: TGTGCCAGTAGTATGCAGGGGGTAGATGAGCAGTTCTTC.